The clone carrying this T cell receptor beta chain was counted many times. Its target is not known. The sample is drawn from a study of T cell clonality in common variable immunodeficiency. Overall study results and limits: TCRbeta clonality was increased in CVID versus healthy controls.

CVID and control samples used equivalent genomic DNA input. Repertoires were generated with immunoSEQ multiplex PCR, while TCRdb's copy carries only in-frame clones and drops some. The counts give about 81,000 clones, none of them seen only once; approximately 0.81% is held by the top ten. This TCR was sampled from a person aged 18 to 75 in good health. Sequences were obtained from peripheral blood mononuclear cells.

The CDR3 sequence: CASRPGQGYGYTF. CDR3 DNA (partial): TGCGCCAGCAGACCGGGACAGGGCTATGGC. The chain combines TRBV5-1 with TRBJ1-2; TRBD1 aligns across 9 bases. The CDR3 end falls 3 residues outside the read, so it is completed with the germline J gene. CDR3 length equals 13 residues. CDR1 is SGHRS and CDR2 is YFSETQ in the germline V gene. J gave up 4 bases and V 5 bases, and 3 bases lay outside the gene matches.